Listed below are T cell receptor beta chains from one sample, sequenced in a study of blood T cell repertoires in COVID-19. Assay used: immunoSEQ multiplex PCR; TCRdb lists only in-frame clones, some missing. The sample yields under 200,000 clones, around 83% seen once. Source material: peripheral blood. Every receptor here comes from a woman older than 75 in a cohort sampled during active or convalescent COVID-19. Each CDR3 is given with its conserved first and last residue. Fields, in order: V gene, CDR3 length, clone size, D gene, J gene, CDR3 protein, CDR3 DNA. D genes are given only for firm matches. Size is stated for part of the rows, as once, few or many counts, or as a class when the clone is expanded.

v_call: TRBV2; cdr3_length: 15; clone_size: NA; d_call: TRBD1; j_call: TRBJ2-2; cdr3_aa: CASRVGQAPTGELFF; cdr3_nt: TGTGCCAGCAGAGTGGGACAGGCTCCCACCGGGGAGCTGTTTTTT
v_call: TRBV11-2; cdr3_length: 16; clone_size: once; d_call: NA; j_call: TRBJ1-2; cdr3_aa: CASSLMWSGANYGYTF; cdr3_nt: TGTGCCAGCAGCTTAATGTGGTCAGGGGCTAACTATGGCTACACCTTC
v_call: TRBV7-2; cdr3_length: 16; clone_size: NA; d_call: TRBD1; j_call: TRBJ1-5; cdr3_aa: CASSLAGTGSNQPQHF; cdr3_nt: TGTGCCAGCAGCTTAGCGGGGACAGGGAGCAATCAGCCCCAGCATTTT
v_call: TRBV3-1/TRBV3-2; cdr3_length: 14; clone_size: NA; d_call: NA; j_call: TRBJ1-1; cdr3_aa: CASSQNRESTEAFF; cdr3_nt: TGTGCCAGCAGCCAGAACAGAGAGAGCACTGAAGCTTTCTTT
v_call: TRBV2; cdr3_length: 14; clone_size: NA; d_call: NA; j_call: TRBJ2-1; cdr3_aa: CASNFRDSLPFQFF; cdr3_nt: TGTGCCAGCAATTTCCGGGACTCCCTCCCGTTCCAGTTCTTC
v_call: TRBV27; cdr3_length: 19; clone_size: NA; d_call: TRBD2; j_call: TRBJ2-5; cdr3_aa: CASSWVGTPTSGSRETQYF; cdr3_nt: TGTGCCAGCAGTTGGGTCGGAACTCCGACTAGCGGGAGTAGAGAGACCCAGTACTTC
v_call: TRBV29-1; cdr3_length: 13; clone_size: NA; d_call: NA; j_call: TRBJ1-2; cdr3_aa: CSVLRGASYGYTF; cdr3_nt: TGCAGCGTTCTGCGTGGTGCTTCCTATGGCTACACCTTC
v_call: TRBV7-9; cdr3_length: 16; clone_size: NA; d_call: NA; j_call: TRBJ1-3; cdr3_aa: CASSFLALGSGNTIYF; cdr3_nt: TGTGCCAGCAGCTTTCTAGCCCTTGGCTCTGGAAACACCATATATTTT
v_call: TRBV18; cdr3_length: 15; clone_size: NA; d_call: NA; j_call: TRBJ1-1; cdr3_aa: CASSPGGNENTEAFF; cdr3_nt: TGTGCCAGCTCACCGGGGGGAAATGAGAACACTGAAGCTTTCTTT
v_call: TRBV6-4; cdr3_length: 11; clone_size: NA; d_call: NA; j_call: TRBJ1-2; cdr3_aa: CASSDEWGYTF; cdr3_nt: TGTGCCAGCAGTGACGAGTGGGGCTACACCTTC
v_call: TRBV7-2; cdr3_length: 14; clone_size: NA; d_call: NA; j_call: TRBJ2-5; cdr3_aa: CASSPGGNQETQYF; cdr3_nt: TGTGCCAGCAGCCCTGGGGGGAACCAAGAGACCCAGTACTTC
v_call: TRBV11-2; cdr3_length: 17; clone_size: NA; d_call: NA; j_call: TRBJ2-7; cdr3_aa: CASSLTSGSRSSYEQYF; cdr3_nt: TGTGCCAGCAGCCTCACCTCAGGGTCCCGAAGCTCCTACGAGCAGTACTTC
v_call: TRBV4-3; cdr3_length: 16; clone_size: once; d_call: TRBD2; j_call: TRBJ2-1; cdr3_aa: CASSRGGTSGGNEQFF; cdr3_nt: TGCGCCAGCAGCCGGGGCGGGACTAGCGGGGGAAATGAGCAGTTCTTC
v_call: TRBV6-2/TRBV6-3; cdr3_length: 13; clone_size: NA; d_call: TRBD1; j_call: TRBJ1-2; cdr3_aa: CASSRRQGGGYTF; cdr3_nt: TGTGCCAGCAGCCGAAGACAGGGCGGGGGCTACACCTTC
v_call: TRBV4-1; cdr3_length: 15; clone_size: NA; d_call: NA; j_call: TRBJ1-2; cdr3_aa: CASRPLGSLKYGYTF; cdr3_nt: TGCGCCAGCAGGCCACTCGGGTCACTTAAGTATGGCTACACCTTC
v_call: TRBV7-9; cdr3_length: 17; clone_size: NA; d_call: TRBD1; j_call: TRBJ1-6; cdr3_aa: CASSLVPGTDVNSPLHF; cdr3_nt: TGTGCCAGCAGCTTAGTCCCCGGGACAGACGTTAATTCACCCCTCCACTTT
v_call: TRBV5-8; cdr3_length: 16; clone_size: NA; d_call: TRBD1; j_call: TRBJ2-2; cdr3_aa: CASSLKDRVNTGELFF; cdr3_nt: TGTGCCAGCAGCTTAAAGGACAGGGTGAACACCGGGGAGCTGTTTTTT
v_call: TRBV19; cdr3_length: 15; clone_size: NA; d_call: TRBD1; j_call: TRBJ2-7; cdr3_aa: CASNSPRSGGDEQYF; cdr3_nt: TGTGCCAGTAACTCCCCTCGTTCAGGGGGCGACGAGCAGTACTTC
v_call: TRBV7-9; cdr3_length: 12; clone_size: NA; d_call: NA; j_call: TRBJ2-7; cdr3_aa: CASSLVLAEQYF; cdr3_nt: TGTGCCAGCAGCTTAGTTTTGGCCGAGCAGTACTTC
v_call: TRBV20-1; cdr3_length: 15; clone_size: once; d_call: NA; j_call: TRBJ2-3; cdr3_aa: CSASTGHLGTDTQYF; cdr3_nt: TGCAGTGCTAGTACGGGACACTTGGGAACAGATACGCAGTATTTT
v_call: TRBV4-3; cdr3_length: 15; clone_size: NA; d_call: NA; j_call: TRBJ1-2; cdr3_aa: CASSQEARAPYGYTF; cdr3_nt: TGCGCCAGCAGCCAAGAGGCCAGGGCACCATATGGCTACACCTTC
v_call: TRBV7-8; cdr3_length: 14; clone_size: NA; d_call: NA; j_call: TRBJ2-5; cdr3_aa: CASSSRDLQETQYF; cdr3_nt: TGTGCCAGCAGCTCCCGGGACTTACAAGAGACCCAGTACTTC
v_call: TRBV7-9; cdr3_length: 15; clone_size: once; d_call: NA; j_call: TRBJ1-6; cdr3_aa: CASSLQGMRDESLHF; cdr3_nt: TGTGCCAGCAGCCTCCAGGGGATGAGGGACGAATCCCTCCACTTT
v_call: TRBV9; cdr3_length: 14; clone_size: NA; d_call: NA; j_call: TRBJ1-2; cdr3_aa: CASSVGRSPYGYTF; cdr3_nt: TGTGCCAGCAGCGTAGGAAGGAGCCCTTATGGCTACACCTTC
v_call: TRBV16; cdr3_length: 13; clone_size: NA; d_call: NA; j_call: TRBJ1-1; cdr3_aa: CASSHHRVPETFF; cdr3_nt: TGTGCCAGCAGCCACCACAGGGTCCCTGAAACTTTCTTT
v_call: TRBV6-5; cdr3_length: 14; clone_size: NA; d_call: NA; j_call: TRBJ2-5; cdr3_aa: CASRKIATLKTQYF; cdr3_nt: TGTGCCAGCAGGAAAATAGCAACGTTAAAGACCCAGTACTTC
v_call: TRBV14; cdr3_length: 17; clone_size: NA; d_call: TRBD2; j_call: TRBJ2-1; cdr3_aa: CASSPLAGASSYNEQFF; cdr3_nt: TGTGCCAGCAGCCCGCTAGCGGGAGCTTCCTCCTACAATGAGCAGTTCTTC
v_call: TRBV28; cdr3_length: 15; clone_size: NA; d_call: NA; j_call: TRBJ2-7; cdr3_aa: CASSLSSTHSYEQYF; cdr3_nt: TGTGCCAGCAGTTTATCTTCGACTCACTCCTACGAGCAGTACTTC
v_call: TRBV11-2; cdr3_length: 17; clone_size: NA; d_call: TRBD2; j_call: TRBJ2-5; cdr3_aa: CASSPWTSGRIWETQYF; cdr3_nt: TGTGCCAGCAGCCCATGGACTAGCGGGAGGATCTGGGAGACCCAGTACTTC
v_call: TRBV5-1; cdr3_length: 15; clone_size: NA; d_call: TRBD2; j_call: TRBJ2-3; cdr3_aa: CASSLKAGVTDTQYF; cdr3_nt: TGCGCCAGCAGCTTGAAAGCGGGAGTCACAGATACGCAGTATTTT
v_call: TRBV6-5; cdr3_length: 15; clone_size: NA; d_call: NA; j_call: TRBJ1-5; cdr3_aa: CASTRTWESNQPQHF; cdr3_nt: TGTGCCAGCACCCGTACGTGGGAGAGCAATCAGCCCCAGCATTTT
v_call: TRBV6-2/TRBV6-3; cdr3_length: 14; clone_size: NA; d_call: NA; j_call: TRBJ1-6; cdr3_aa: CASSYSSPGSPLHF; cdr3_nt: TGTGCCAGCAGTTACTCCTCCCCCGGGTCACCCCTCCACTTT
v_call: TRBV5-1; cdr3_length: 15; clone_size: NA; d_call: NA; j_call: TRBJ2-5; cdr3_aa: CASSLQGRSEETQYF; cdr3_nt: TGCGCCAGCAGCTTGCAGGGCAGGAGCGAAGAGACCCAGTACTTC
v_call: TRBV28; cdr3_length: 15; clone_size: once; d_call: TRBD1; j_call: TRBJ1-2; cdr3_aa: CASSSPWTGYYGYTF; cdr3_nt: TGTGCCAGCAGTTCCCCGTGGACAGGCTACTATGGCTACACCTTC
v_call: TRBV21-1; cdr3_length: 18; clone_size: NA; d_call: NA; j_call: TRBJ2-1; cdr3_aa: CASSSLQLTSGRGNEQFF; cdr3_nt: TGTGCCAGCAGCTCTCTTCAACTGACTAGCGGGAGAGGGAATGAGCAGTTCTTC
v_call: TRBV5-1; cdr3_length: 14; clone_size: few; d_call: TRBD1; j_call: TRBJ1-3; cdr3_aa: CASSQDRAGNTIYF; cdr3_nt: TGCGCCAGCAGCCAGGACAGGGCTGGAAACACCATATATTTT